This section outlines one TCR beta chain sequence together with its context. A junction end diverges from the germline sequence, so it may reflect a read error. Only in-frame clones appear in the TCRdb table, and some are missing; sequencing was by immunoSEQ multiplex PCR. This table holds around 460,000 clones, about 90% found once. This sample is part of a study of blood T cell repertoires in COVID-19. Turning to the study itself: Material from acute and convalescent COVID-19 was sourced from the United States, Italy and Spain. Sources were T cells, B-cell-depleted T cells, or PBMCs; the material itself was cDNA or gDNA.

The CDR3 sequence is 11 residues long. Germline CDR1 reads GTSNPN; CDR2 reads SVGIG (reference sequence). V gene TRBV30 combines with J gene TRBJ1-1; possibly TRBD1 for D (5 bases). The sequenced sample consisted of peripheral blood. The sequence was obtained from a man aged 18 to 30 with COVID-19, enrolled during active disease. CDR3 nucleotide sequence: TGCCAAGTAAGGGGGAACACTGAAGCTTTCTTT. This codes for CQVRGNTEAFF.